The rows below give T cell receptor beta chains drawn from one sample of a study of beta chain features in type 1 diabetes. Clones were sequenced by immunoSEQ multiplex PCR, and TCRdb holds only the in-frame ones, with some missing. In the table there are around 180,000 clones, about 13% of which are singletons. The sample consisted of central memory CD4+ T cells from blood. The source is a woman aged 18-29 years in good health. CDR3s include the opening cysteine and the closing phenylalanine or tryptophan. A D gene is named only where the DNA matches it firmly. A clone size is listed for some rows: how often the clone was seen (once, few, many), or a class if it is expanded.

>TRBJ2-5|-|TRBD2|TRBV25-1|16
CASSEYKGLAGETQYF
TGTGCCAGCAGTGAATATAAAGGACTAGCGGGAGAGACCCAGTACTTC
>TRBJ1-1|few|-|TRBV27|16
CASSLSTRSWATEAFF
TGTGCCAGCAGTTTATCCACCAGGTCTTGGGCCACTGAAGCTTTCTTT
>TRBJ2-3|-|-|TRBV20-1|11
CSASTGYTQYF
TGCAGTGCTAGTACGGGGTATACGCAGTATTTT
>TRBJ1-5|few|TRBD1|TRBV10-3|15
CAISRGQGFDQPQHF
TGTGCCATCAGTAGGGGACAGGGGTTTGATCAGCCCCAGCATTTT
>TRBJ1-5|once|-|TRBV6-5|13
CASRPVGSQPQHF
TGTGCCAGCAGACCCGTGGGGAGCCAGCCCCAGCATTTT
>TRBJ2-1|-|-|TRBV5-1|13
CASSLAGEFGQFF
TGCGCCAGCAGCTTGGCAGGCGAATTCGGGCAGTTCTTC
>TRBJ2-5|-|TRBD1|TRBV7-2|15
CASSLVPGQQETQYF
TGTGCCAGCAGCTTAGTCCCGGGACAGCAAGAGACCCAGTACTTC
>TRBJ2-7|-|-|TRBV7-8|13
CASSADFQREQYF
TGTGCCAGCAGCGCAGATTTTCAACGCGAGCAGTACTTC
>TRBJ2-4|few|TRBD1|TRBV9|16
CASSAGQGISKNIQYF
TGTGCCAGCAGCGCAGGACAGGGGATCTCCAAAAACATTCAGTACTTC
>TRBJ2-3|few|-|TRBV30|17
CAWSVSQLAILTDTQYF
TGTGCCTGGAGTGTAAGCCAGTTAGCGATTCTAACAGATACGCAGTATTTT
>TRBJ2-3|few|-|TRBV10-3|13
CAISESAGDTQYF
TGTGCCATCAGTGAGTCCGCGGGAGATACGCAGTATTTT
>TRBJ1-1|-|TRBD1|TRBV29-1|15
CSVDQGALGNTEAFF
TGCAGCGTCGACCAGGGGGCTCTTGGGAACACTGAAGCTTTCTTT
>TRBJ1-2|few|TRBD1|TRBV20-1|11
CSASGGVGYTF
TGCAGTGCTTCAGGGGGCGTTGGCTACACCTTC
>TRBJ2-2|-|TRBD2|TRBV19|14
CASSASGRAGELFF
TGTGCCAGTAGTGCTAGCGGGAGGGCCGGGGAGCTGTTTTTT
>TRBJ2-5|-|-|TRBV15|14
CATSSLGGAETQYF
TGTGCCACCAGCAGTCTAGGGGGAGCAGAGACCCAGTACTTC
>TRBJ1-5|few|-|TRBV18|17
CASSPPSGGDSNQPQHF
TGTGCCAGCTCACCACCGTCTGGGGGGGATAGCAATCAGCCCCAGCATTTT
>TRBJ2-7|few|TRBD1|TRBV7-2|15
CASSLPGTGHYEQYF
TGTGCCAGCAGCTTACCGGGGACAGGGCACTACGAGCAGTACTTC
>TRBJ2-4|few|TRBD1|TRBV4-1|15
CASSQPTGAGNIQYF
TGCGCCAGCAGCCAACCTACAGGGGCAGGAAACATTCAGTACTTC
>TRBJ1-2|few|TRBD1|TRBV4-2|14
CASSPDRGKEGYTF
TGTGCCAGCAGCCCCGACAGGGGTAAAGAGGGCTACACCTTC
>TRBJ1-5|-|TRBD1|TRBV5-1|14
CASSPTTGDQPQHF
TGCGCCAGCAGCCCGACGACAGGGGATCAGCCCCAGCATTTT
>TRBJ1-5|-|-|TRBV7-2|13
CASSFNSNQPQHF
TGTGCCAGCAGCTTTAATAGCAATCAGCCCCAGCATTTT
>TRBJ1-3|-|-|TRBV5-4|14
CASSLQSSGNTIYF
TGTGCCAGCAGCTTACAGAGCTCTGGAAACACCATATATTTT
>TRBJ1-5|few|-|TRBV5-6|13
CASSLGREQPQHF
TGTGCCAGCAGCTTGGGGAGGGAACAGCCCCAGCATTTT
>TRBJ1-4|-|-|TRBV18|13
CASSKRTTEKLFF
TGTGCCAGCTCAAAGAGGACTACCGAAAAACTGTTTTTT
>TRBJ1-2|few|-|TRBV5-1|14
CASSLDTASYGYTF
TGCGCCAGCAGCTTGGACACAGCTTCTTATGGCTACACCTTC
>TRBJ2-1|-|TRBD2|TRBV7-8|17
CASSVMGTGLAVDEQFF
TGTGCCAGCAGCGTTATGGGAACAGGACTAGCGGTCGATGAGCAGTTCTTC
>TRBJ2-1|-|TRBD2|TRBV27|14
CASSSGLADDEQFF
TGTGCCAGCAGTTCGGGACTAGCCGACGATGAGCAGTTCTTC
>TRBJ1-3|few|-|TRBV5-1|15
CASTLQEPSGNTIYF
TGCGCCAGCACACTACAGGAACCCTCTGGAAACACCATATATTTT
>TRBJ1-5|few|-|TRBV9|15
CASSVAPGRDQPQHF
TGTGCCAGCAGCGTAGCCCCGGGGAGGGATCAGCCCCAGCATTTT
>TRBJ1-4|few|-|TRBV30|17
CAWSVGGASRTNEKLFF
TGTGCCTGGAGCGTCGGGGGGGCCTCGCGAACTAATGAAAAACTGTTTTTT
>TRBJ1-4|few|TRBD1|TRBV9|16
CASSVDRGRTNEKLFF
TGTGCCAGCAGCGTAGACAGGGGGCGAACTAATGAAAAACTGTTTTTT
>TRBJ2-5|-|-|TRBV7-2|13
CASSLYSQETQYF
TGTGCCAGCAGCTTGTACTCGCAAGAGACCCAGTACTTC
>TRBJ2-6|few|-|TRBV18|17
CASSPQSTGSGANVLTF
TGTGCCAGCTCACCACAGAGTACAGGGTCTGGGGCCAACGTCCTGACTTTC
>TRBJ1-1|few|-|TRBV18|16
CASSPNAGTTNTEAFF
TGTGCCAGCTCACCAAATGCCGGGACAACGAACACTGAAGCTTTCTTT
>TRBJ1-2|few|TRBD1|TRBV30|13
CAWSVQGAYGYTF
TGTGCCTGGAGTGTACAGGGGGCCTATGGCTACACCTTC
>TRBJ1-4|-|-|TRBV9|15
CASSVGPGSGEKLFF
TGTGCCAGCAGCGTCGGCCCGGGATCTGGCGAAAAACTGTTTTTT
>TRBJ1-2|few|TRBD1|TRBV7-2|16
CASSLLRDRVPYGYTF
TGTGCCAGCAGCTTACTCCGGGACAGGGTCCCCTATGGCTACACCTTC
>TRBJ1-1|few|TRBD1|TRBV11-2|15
CASSGRTGPNTEAFF
TGTGCCAGCAGCGGACGGACAGGGCCGAACACTGAAGCTTTCTTT
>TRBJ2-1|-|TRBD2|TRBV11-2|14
CASSTSGLGNEQFF
TGTGCCAGCAGTACTAGCGGGCTTGGCAATGAGCAGTTCTTC
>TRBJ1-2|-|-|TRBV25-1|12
CASVSFNYGYTF
TGTGCCAGCGTAAGCTTTAACTATGGCTACACCTTC
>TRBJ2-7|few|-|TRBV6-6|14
CASRDRASSYEQYF
TGTGCCAGCAGGGATCGAGCGAGCTCCTACGAGCAGTACTTC
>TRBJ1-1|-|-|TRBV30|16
CAWSALGTGKNTEAFF
TGTGCCTGGAGCGCCTTGGGCACAGGTAAGAACACTGAAGCTTTCTTT
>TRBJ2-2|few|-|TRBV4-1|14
CASSQDLPAFGLFF
TGCGCCAGCAGCCAAGATCTTCCCGCGTTTGGGCTGTTTTTT
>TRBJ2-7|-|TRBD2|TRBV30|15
CAWSGVAGVIYEQYF
TGTGCCTGGAGTGGCGTAGCGGGAGTAATCTACGAGCAGTACTTC
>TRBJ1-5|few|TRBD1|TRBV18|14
CASSLGQGNQPQHF
TGTGCCAGCTCCCTTGGACAGGGGAATCAGCCCCAGCATTTT